This T cell receptor beta chain comes out of a study of T cell repertoires in cytomegalovirus infection. Study background: In public TCR beta signatures, there were indications of both CMV infection and matching HLA type.

TCRdb re-called the reads through MiXCR, storing one row per CDR3 protein. The data show 400,000 or so distinct CDR3 sequences, approximately 33% seen once. In regard to this clonotype: Its antigen is not identified. A much larger clone lies a single base off, so this may be a read error.

Overall study findings and caveats: HLA-C-restricted CMV clonotypes gave the most frequent clonotype in two of eight donors. Summed frequency of public TCR beta families distinguished CMV carriers with the relevant HLA.

With 5 bases removed from V and 5 bases from J, the gap between germline ends came to 19 bases. CDR1 and CDR2 (germline): MNHEY, SVGAGI. This CDR3 is built from 16 residues. The TCR comes from a human donor in good health (CMV status not recorded). Some clones in this sample may be carry-over from other donors' samples. The chain combines TRBV6-5 with TRBJ2-1; TRBD1 might be the D (6 bases). Sequencing was done on a sample of PBMCs. CDR3 nucleotide sequence: TGTGCCAGCAGTCAGGAACAGGGCGTCCGCCACAATGAGCAGTTCTTC. Protein product: CASSQEQGVRHNEQFF.